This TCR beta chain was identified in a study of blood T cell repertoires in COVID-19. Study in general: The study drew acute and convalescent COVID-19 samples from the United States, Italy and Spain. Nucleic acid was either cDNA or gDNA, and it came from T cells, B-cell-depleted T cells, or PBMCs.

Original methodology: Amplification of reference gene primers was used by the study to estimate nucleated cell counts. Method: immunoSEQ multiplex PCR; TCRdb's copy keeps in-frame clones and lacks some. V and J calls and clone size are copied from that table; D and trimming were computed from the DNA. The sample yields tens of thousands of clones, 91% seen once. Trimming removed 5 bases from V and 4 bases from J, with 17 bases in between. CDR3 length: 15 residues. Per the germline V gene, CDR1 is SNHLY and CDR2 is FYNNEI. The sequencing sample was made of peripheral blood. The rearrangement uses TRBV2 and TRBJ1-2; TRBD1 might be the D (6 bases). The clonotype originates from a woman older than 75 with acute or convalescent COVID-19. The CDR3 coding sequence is TGTGCCAGCAGTCTTGGGGGGGCCCAACTCTATGGCTACACCTTC. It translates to CASSLGGAQLYGYTF.